These 8 T cell receptor beta chains share one sample of origin, sequenced in a study of OX40 agonist ivuxolimab in advanced cancers. Clones were read by immunoSEQ multiplex PCR, and TCRdb kept only the in-frame ones, dropping some. The sample gives tens of thousands of clones, approximately 94% of which show up once; about 2.6% is in the top ten. The sample consisted of CD4+ or CD8+ T cells sorted from blood, taken in a trial of the OX40 agonist ivuxolimab. Receptors were obtained from an adult with an advanced solid tumor such as melanoma, head and neck, liver or kidney cancer.

The chain combines TRBV11-2 with TRBJ1-2; a possible D gene is TRBD1 (5 bases). The CDR3 is made up of 15 amino acids. The germline V gene encodes CDR1 SGHAT and CDR2 FQNNGV. The germline V and J ends were trimmed by 0 bases and 0 bases, with 8 bases remaining between them. CDR3 DNA sequence: TGTGCCAGCAGCTTAGAGTCAGGGACTAACTATGGCTACACCTTC. Residues: CASSLESGTNYGYTF.

The CDR3 protein is CASSITDYYEQYF. CDR3 nucleotides: TGTGCCAGTAGTATAACGGACTACTACGAGCAGTACTTC. This rearrangement joins TRBV19 to TRBJ2-7; tentatively, D is TRBD2 (6 bases). Trimming took off 2 bases at V and 3 bases at J, with 8 bases between the two ends. Germline V gene data show CDR1 as LNHDA and CDR2 as SQIVND (reference sequence). The CDR3 contains 13 residues.

The chain combines TRBV6-6 with TRBJ1-2; 7 nucleotides align to TRBD1. CDR3 size: 11 residues. The germline V gene encodes CDR1 MNHNY and CDR2 SVGAGI (reference sequence). The V segment lost 8 bases and the J segment 6 bases; nucleotides outside the gene matches: 3. CDR3 sequence: CASYGQDGYTF. The CDR3, as DNA: TGTGCCAGCTATGGACAGGATGGCTACACCTTC.

This chain links TRBV5-6 with TRBJ2-7; TRBD2 might be the D (6 bases). The CDR3 covers 14 residues. Germline loops: CDR1 SGHDT, CDR2 YYEEEE. Trimming shortened V by 3 bases and J by 2 bases, and 12 bases separated the two germline ends. The DNA for the CDR3 is TGTGCCAGCAGCTACGGGGGTGTCACCTACGAGCAGTACTTC. This sequence encodes CASSYGGVTYEQYF.

The chain carries TRBV7-9 and TRBJ1-3, with TRBD1 matching over 7 bases. The J segment lost 4 bases and the V segment lost 2 bases, leaving 2 bases of the junction unmatched. This CDR3 comprises 14 residues. Germline V gene lookup returns CDR1 SEHNR and CDR2 FQNEAQ (reference sequence). The DNA of the CDR3 is TGTGCCAGCAGCTTACAGACAGGGGGAAACACCATATATTTT. Its translation is CASSLQTGGNTIYF.

The rearrangement links TRBV10-1 to TRBJ2-7, with 13 bases lining up with TRBD2. The CDR3 runs 14 residues. With 8 bases clipped from V and 5 bases from J, the junction kept 6 bases outside the gene matches. Germline CDR1 is WNHNN and CDR2 is SYGVQD (reference sequence). This CDR3 is CASGAGTSGDEQYF. As DNA, the CDR3 is TGCGCCAGCGGGGCCGGGACTAGCGGGGACGAGCAGTACTTC.

V and J are TRBV27 and TRBJ2-7; D is perhaps TRBD2 (5 bases). Deletions cut 7 bases from V and 5 bases from J, with 18 bases between. The germline V gene has CDR1 MNHEY and CDR2 SMNVEV (reference sequence). The CDR3 totals 14 residues. Here the CDR3 DNA reads TGTGCCAGCAAAATTCGGGGAGCAATGCACGAGCAGTACTTC. Protein: CASKIRGAMHEQYF.

The chain carries TRBV7-6 and TRBJ2-1, with D perhaps matching TRBD1 (5 bases). The CDR3 has 13 amino acids. Germline CDR1 reads SGHVS; CDR2 reads FNYEAQ. V dropped 6 bases and J dropped 2 bases, with 8 bases sitting between them. The CDR3 spells CASSLDTYNEQFF. Written as DNA, the CDR3 is TGTGCCAGCAGTCTGGACACCTACAATGAGCAGTTCTTC.